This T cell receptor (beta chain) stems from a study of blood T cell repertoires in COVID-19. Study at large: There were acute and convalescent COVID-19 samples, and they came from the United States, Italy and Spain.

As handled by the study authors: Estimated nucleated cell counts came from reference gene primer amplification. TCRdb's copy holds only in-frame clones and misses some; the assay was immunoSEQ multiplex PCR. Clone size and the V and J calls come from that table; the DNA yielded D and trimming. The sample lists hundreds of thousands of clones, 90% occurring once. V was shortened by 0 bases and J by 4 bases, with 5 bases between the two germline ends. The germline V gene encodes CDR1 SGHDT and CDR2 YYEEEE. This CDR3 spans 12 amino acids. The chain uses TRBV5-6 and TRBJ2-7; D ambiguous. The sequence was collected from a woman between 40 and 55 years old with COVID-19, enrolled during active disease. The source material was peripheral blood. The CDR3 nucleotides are TGTGCCAGCAGCTTGGCCCGGTACGAGCAGTACTTC. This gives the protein CASSLARYEQYF. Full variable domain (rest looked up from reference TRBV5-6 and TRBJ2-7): DAGVTQSPTHLIKTRGQQVTLRCSPKSGHDTVSWYQQALGQGPQFIFQYYEEEERQRGNFPDRFSGHQFPNYSSELNVNALLLGDSALYLCASSLARYEQYFGPGTRLTVT.